This entry concerns a single T cell receptor beta chain. Per the germline V gene, CDR1 is SGHKS and CDR2 is YYEKEE (reference sequence). CDR3 length: 14 residues. This sample is part of a study of T cells after somatic rescue of genetic block. Using immunoSEQ multiplex PCR, the repertoire was profiled, and TCRdb retains in-frame clones only, with some absent. This sample yields 15,000 or so clones, of which about 70% are seen a single time; about 14% belongs to the top ten. Sequenced material: peripheral blood mononuclear cells (PBMCs). The receptor was derived from a boy between 5 and 17 years old. The chain is built from TRBV5-5 and TRBJ2-5, with a weak D call TRBD2 (6 bases). The end of the DNA aligns better with TRBJ2-7, so the J call may be wrong. CDR3 amino acids: CASSPQAGPYEQYF. The CDR3 region has the DNA TGTGCCAGCAGCCCTCAGGCGGGACCCTACGAGCAGTACTTC.